This TCR beta chain was identified during a study of shared clonotypes between healthy human individuals. Using immunoSEQ multiplex PCR, the repertoire was profiled, and TCRdb retains in-frame clones only, with some absent. The sample shows some 1 million clones, around 74% of them seen only once. The study enrolled healthy HIV-negative adults without recent acute infections or vaccinations as donors. This clone appeared a single time. The specimen was memory CD4+ T cells sorted from blood. Subset meaning: CD45RA-negative fraction. This sequence was found in a young man in good health.

DNA for the CDR3: TGCGCCAGCAGCCAACAGGGGGGCCAAGAGACCCAGTACTTC. Translating gives CASSQQGGQETQYF. The chain carries TRBV4-1 and TRBJ2-5, with D perhaps TRBD1 (7 bases). Trimming took off 2 bases at V and 1 base at J, with 8 bases between the two ends. From germline, CDR1 is MGHRA and CDR2 YSYEKL. The CDR3 is made up of 14 amino acids.